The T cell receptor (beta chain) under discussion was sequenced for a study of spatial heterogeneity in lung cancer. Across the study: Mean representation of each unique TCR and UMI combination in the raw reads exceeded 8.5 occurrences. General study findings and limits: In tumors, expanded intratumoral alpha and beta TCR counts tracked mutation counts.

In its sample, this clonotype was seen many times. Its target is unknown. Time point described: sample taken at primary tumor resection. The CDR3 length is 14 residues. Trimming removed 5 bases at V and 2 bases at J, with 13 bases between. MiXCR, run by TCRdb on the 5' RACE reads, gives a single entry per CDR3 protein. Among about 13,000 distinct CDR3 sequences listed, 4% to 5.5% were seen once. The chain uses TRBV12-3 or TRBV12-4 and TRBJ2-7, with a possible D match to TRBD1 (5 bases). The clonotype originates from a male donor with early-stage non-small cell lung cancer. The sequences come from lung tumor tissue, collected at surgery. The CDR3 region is CASSPRKGTYEQYF. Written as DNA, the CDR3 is TGTGCCAGCAGTCCCCGAAAGGGGACCTACGAGCAGTACTTC.